These T cell receptor beta chains were read from a single sample in a study of blood T cell repertoires in COVID-19. This table comes from immunoSEQ multiplex PCR, and its TCRdb copy is limited to in-frame clones, with some not included. The sample holds some 120,000 clones, 90% seen once. The source material was peripheral blood. Source of these receptors: a human donor with active COVID-19. The donor label of this sample is uncertain. Both conserved end residues are part of each CDR3.

V gene	J gene	CDR3 protein
TRBV12-3/TRBV12-4	TRBJ1-2	CASSSTGPYGYTF
TRBV5-4	TRBJ1-3	CASSLGLIPSGNTIYF
TRBV11-3	TRBJ2-3	CASSTSYGTSADTQYF
TRBV7-9	TRBJ1-1	CASSFQGNTEAFF
TRBV7-2	TRBJ2-2	CASSLAPSGGVGELFF
TRBV5-6	TRBJ1-2	CASILSGLIYGYTF
TRBV7-2	TRBJ2-6	CASSLANPGEDVLTF
TRBV5-5	TRBJ2-7	CASRIQTGPTYEQYF
TRBV2	TRBJ1-1	CASRTGQGRNTEAFF
TRBV18	TRBJ1-1	CASSRYLWTESLGAFF
TRBV4-1	TRBJ2-3	CASSQADRDTQYF
TRBV4-1	TRBJ2-7	CASSQAGRGPLREQYF
TRBV4-3	TRBJ1-1	CASSQDPRAYTEAFF
TRBV7-9	TRBJ1-5	CASSRGQGDFGNQPQHF
TRBV7-6	TRBJ2-7	CASSLGTGGPNYEQYF
TRBV7-8	TRBJ1-1	CASSPQRDLAFF
TRBV7-8	TRBJ2-7	CASSLGASGGRSYEQYF
TRBV30	TRBJ1-1	CAWTGFAAFF
TRBV27	TRBJ2-5	CASSPQETQYF
TRBV3-1/TRBV3-2	TRBJ2-1	CASSQGPRVTYNEQFF
TRBV2	TRBJ2-1	CASSALAGGGEQFF
TRBV3-1/TRBV3-2	TRBJ1-2	CASSQAVSRGQYGYTF
TRBV12-3/TRBV12-4	TRBJ2-2	CASRKTSPGELFF
TRBV12-3/TRBV12-4	TRBJ1-1	CASSLSAEAFF
TRBV11-2	TRBJ1-4	CASSLTGLGEKLFF
TRBV15	TRBJ2-2	CATSNRHEGAANTGELFF
TRBV6-1	TRBJ2-2	CASSALQGAMAGELFF
TRBV13	TRBJ1-3	CASSLRTGTGNTIYF
TRBV29-1	TRBJ2-3	CSMTGSTDTQYF
TRBV3-1/TRBV3-2	TRBJ1-5	CAPLGQGHSNQPQHF
TRBV13	TRBJ1-1	CASSFTGGATEAFF
TRBV12-3/TRBV12-4	TRBJ2-1	CASSPSLVNEQFF
TRBV4-3	TRBJ2-3	CASSQGPSRVSRGDTQYF
TRBV7-6	TRBJ2-3	CASSLALPGGPADTQYF
TRBV13	TRBJ1-3	CASTSAGNTIYF
TRBV6-4	TRBJ2-1	CASSDSIQGGKEQFF
TRBV5-1	TRBJ2-1	CASSFPRGSGAIQSYNEQFF
TRBV19	TRBJ1-2	CASSTWDRFNYGYTF
TRBV6-6	TRBJ1-2	CASDGEGTNYGYTF
TRBV5-1	TRBJ1-2	CASSLDRGYGYTF
TRBV2	TRBJ2-5	CASQKGPGTAQETQYF
TRBV3-1/TRBV3-2	TRBJ1-2	CASSQRGFYGYTF
TRBV9	TRBJ2-5	CASSVVGGSQYF
TRBV7-9	TRBJ2-1	CASSPTTSGAFNEQFF
TRBV7-7	TRBJ2-7	CASSLVPGQPGSEQYF
TRBV3-1/TRBV3-2	TRBJ2-3	CASSQARAGVGVDTQYF
TRBV7-2	TRBJ1-2	CASSNRLSGQGATGGYTF
TRBV7-9	TRBJ2-7	CARSRTRDRSYEQYF
TRBV19	TRBJ2-5	CACTPPWGQQETQYF
TRBV5-4	TRBJ2-6	CASSSRTGSSGANVLTF
TRBV4-2	TRBJ2-4	CASSQTGTSGMWIQYF
TRBV23-1	TRBJ1-3	CASRAGDPLGPNSGNTIYF
TRBV5-8	TRBJ1-4	CASSRTGTATNEKLFF
TRBV12-3/TRBV12-4	TRBJ1-2	CASRQQGRIAYTF
TRBV5-1	TRBJ2-7	CASSGTGDEQYF